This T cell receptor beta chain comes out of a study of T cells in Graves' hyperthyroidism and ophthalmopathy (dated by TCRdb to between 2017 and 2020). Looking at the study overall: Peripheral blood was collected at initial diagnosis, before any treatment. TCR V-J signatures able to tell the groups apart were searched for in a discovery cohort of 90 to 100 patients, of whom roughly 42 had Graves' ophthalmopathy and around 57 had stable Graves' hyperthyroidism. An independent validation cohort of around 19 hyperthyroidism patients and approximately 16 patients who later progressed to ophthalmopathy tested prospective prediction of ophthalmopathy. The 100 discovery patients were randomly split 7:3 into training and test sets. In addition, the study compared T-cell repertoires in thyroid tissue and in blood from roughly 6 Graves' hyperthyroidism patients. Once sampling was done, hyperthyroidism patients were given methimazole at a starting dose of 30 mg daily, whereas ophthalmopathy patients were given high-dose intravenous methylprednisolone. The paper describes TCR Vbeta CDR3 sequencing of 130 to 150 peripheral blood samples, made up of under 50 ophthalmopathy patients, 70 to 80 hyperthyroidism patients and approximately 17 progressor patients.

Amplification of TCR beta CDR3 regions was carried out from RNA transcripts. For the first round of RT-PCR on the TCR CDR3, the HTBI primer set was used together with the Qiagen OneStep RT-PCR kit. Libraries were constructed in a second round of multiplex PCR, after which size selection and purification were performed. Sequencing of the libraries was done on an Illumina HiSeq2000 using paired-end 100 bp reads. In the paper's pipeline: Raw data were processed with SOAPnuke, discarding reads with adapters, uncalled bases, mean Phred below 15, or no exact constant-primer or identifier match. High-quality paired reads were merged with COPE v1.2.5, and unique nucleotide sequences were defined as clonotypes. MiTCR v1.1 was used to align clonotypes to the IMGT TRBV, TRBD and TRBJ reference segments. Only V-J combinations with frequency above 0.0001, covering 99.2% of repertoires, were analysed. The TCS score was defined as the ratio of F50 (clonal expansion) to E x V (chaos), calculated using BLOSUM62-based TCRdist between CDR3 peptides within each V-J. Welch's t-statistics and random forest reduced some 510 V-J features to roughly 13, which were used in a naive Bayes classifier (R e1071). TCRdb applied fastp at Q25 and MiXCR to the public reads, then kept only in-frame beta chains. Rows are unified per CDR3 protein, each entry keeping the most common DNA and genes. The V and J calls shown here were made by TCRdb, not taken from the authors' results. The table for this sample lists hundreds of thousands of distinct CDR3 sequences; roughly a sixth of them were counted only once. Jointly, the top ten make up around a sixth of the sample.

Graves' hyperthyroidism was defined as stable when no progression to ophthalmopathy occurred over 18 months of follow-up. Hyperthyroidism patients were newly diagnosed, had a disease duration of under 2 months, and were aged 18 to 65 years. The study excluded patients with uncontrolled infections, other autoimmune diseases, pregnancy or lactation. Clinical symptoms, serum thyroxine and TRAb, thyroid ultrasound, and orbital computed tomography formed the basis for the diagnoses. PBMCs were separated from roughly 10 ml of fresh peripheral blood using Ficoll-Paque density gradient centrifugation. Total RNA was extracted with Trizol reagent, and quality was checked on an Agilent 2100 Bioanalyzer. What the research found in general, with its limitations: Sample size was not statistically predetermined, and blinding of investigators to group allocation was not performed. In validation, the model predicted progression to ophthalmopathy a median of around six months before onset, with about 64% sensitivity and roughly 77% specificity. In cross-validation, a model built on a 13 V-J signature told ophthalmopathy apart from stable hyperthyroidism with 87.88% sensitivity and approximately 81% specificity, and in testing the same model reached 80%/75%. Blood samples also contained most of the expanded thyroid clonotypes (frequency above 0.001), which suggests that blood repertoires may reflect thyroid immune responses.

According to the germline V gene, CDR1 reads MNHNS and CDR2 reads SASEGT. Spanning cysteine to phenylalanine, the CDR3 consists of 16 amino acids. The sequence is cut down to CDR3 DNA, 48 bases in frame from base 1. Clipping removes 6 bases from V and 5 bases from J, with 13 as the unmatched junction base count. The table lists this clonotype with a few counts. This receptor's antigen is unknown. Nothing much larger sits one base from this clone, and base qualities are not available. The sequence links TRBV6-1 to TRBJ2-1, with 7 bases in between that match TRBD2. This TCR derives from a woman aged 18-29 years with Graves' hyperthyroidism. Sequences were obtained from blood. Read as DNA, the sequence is TGTGCCAGCAGCCCTTTCCTAGCGGCAATTGACAATGAGCAGTTCTTC. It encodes CASSPFLAAIDNEQFF.